This entry features one T cell receptor beta chain sequence. What it binds is not known. The sample comes from a study of CD8 T cells in ankylosing spondylitis. General study findings and limits: Earlier work had already found some motif variants in reactive arthritis synovial fluid and blood. Seven or eight highly homologous variants made up a TCR beta motif, and this motif appeared characteristic of ankylosing spondylitis blood. Disease-linked clones bore a CD8+ phenotype, appearing relatively rarely in peripheral blood.

This CDR3 contains 13 residues. With 3 bases clipped from V and 6 bases from J, the junction kept 3 bases outside the gene matches. Germline CDR1 reads SGHTA; CDR2 reads FQGNSA. Via MiXCR, TCRdb re-called the 5' RACE reads, giving one row per CDR3 protein. The data contain approximately 550,000 distinct CDR3 sequences, approximately 11% of them singletons. This TCR was recovered from a male donor with ankylosing spondylitis. The rearrangement links TRBV7-2 to TRBJ1-2, with 8 bases identical to TRBD1. The sample was blood, either unsorted or a sorted T cell fraction (not recorded which). The chain's CDR3 is CASSLTGVNGYTF. The CDR3, as DNA: TGTGCCAGCAGCTTGACAGGGGTTAATGGCTACACCTTC.